Shown below are 5 T cell receptor beta chains from a single sample sequenced in a study of control samples from healthy donors and cancer patients. The assay was immunoSEQ multiplex PCR, and TCRdb's table has in-frame clones only and misses some. Of over 120,000 clones listed, around 92% were seen once; the top ten hold under 4%. The specimen was blood. Source of these receptors: a young man in good health.

V and J are TRBV28 and TRBJ1-2; D remains unclear. This CDR3 has 14 residues. V shed 7 bases and J shed 4 bases, with 16 bases lying between them. Per germline, CDR1 MDHEN and CDR2 SYDVKM. CDR3 region: CASISVPFSYGYTF. The CDR3 region has the DNA TGTGCCAGCATCTCTGTACCGTTTAGCTATGGCTACACCTTC.

This chain joins TRBV19 and TRBJ2-2; D is undetermined. The CDR3 is made up of 13 amino acids. V shed 9 bases and J shed 7 bases, with 15 bases lying between them. Germline V gene sequence: CDR1 LNHDA, CDR2 SQIVND (reference sequence). The CDR3 here is CASRERINGELFF. In DNA, the CDR3 is TGTGCCAGCCGAGAAAGGATAAACGGGGAGCTGTTTTTT. The full variable domain, completed using reference TRBV19 and TRBJ2-2, is DGGITQSPKYLFRKEGQNVTLSCEQNLNHDAMYWYRQDPGQGLRLIYYSQIVNDFQKGDIAEGYSVSREKKESFPLTVTSAQKNPTAFYLCASRERINGELFFGEGSRLTVL.

V and J are TRBV7-2 and TRBJ2-7; TRBD2 is a possible D gene (5 bases). Looked up from germline, CDR1 is SGHTA and CDR2 is FQGNSA. The CDR3 has 12 amino acids. The V end lost 3 bases, the J end lost 3 bases, and 6 bases lay between the germline ends. CDR3 in amino acids: CASSFSGYEQYF. The CDR3 region has the DNA TGTGCCAGCAGCTTCAGCGGCTACGAGCAGTACTTC.

The rearrangement links TRBV5-4 to TRBJ2-7; the D gene could be TRBD1 or TRBD2 (5 bases each). The V gene lost 3 bases and the J gene lost 2 bases, with 12 bases spanning the gap. The CDR3 sequence is 14 residues long. From germline, CDR1 is SGHNT and CDR2 YYREEE (reference sequence). The CDR3 sequence is CASSSPGSTYEQYF. Here the CDR3 DNA reads TGTGCCAGCAGCTCCCCAGGGAGTACCTACGAGCAGTACTTC.

This clone was seen a single time. The rearrangement joins TRBV29-1 to TRBJ1-5; D gene uncertain. Germline V gives CDR1 SQVTM, CDR2 ANQGSEA. Trimming cost V 2 bases and J 4 bases, with 9 bases left between them. The CDR3 runs 13 residues. CDR3 residues: CSVETGVNQPQHF. As DNA, the CDR3 is TGCAGCGTTGAAACTGGGGTAAATCAGCCCCAGCATTTT.